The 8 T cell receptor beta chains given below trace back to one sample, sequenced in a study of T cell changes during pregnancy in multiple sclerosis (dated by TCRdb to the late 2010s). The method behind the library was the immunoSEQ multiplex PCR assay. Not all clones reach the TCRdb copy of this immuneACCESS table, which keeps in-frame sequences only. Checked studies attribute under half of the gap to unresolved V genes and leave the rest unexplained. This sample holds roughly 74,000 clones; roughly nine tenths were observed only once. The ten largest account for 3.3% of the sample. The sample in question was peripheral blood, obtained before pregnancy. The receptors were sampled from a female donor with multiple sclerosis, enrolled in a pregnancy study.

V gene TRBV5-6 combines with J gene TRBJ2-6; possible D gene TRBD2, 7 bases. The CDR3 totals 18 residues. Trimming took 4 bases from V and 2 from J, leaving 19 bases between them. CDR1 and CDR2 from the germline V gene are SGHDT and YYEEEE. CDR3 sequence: CASSPREGGGPGANVLTF. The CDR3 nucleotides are TGTGCCAGCAGCCCCCGCGAGGGAGGGGGGCCTGGGGCCAACGTCCTGACTTTC.

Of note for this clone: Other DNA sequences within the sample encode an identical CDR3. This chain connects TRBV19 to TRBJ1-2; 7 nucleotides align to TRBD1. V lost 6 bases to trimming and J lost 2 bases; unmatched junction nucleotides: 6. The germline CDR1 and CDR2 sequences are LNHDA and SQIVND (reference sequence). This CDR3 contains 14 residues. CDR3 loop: CASRPPGQNYGYTF. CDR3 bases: TGTGCCAGTAGGCCACCGGGACAGAACTATGGCTACACCTTC.

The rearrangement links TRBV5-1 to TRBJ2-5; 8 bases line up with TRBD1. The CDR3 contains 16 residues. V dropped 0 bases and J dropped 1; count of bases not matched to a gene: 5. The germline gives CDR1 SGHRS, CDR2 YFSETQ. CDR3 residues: CASSLGDRSLQETQYF. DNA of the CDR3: TGCGCCAGCAGCTTGGGGGACAGGTCCCTCCAAGAGACCCAGTACTTC.

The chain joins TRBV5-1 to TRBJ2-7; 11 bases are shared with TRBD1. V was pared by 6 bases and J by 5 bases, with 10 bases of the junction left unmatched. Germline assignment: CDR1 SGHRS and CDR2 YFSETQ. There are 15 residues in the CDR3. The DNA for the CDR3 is TGCGCCAGCACCATGGGGGCGGGACAGGGGGACGAGCAGTACTTC. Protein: CASTMGAGQGDEQYF.

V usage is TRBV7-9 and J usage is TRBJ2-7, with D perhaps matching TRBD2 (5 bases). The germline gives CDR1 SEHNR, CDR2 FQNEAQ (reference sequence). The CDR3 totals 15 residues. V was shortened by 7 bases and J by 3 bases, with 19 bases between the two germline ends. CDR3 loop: CASTDAGDPNYEQYF. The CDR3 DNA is TGTGCCAGCACTGATGCGGGTGACCCAAACTACGAGCAGTACTTC. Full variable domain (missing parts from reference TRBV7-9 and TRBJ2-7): DTGVSQNPRHKITKRGQNVTFRCDPISEHNRLYWYRQTLGQGPEFLTYFQNEAQLEKSRLLSDRFSAERPKGSFSTLEIQRTEQGDSAMYLCASTDAGDPNYEQYFGPGTRLTVT.

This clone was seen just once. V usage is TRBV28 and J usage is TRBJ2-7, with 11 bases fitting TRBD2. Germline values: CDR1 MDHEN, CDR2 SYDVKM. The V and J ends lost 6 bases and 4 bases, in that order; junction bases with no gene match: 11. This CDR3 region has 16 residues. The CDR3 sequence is CASRRVGTSGIYEQYF. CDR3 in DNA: TGTGCCAGCAGAAGGGTGGGGACTAGCGGCATTTACGAGCAGTACTTC.

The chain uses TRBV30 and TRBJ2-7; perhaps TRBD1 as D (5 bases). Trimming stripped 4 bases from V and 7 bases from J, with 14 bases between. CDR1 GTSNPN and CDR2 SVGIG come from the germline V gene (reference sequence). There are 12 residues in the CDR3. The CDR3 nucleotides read TGTGCCTGGAAGTATCGGAAGGGGGAGCAGTACTTC. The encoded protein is CAWKYRKGEQYF.

The CDR3 spells CAHGGATDTQYF. DNA of the CDR3: TGTGCCCATGGAGGGGCCACAGATACGCAGTATTTT. The V and J genes are TRBV6-6 and TRBJ2-3, with D maybe TRBD2 (6 bases). The germline V gene encodes CDR1 MNHNY and CDR2 SVGAGI (reference sequence). The V end was cut by 11 bases, the J end by 2 bases, with 11 bases between. This CDR3 region has 12 residues.